Here is one TCR beta chain with its context. Its antigen is not known. Primers for the PCR totalled 60 Vbeta and 13 Jbeta. Original methodology: Counted up in a later analysis, unique TCR beta chains came to roughly 80 million, with around 10 million shared. The table came from immunoSEQ multiplex PCR; TCRdb's copy has only in-frame clones and leaves some out. Clone size and the V and J calls come from that table; the DNA yielded D and trimming. The data show about 160,000 clones, 80% to 90% seen once. This record belongs to a study of cytomegalovirus exposure and HLA in healthy donors. Whole-study findings and limits: According to the study, roughly 160 TCR beta chains were cytomegalovirus-associated. A missense variant in DCLRE1C was later tied to TCR beta V- and J-gene trimming.

The CDR3 has 13 residues. CDR1 is MNHEY and CDR2 is SMNVEV in the germline V gene (reference sequence). J was trimmed by 5 bases and V by 3 bases; bases with no gene match: 3. V gene TRBV27 combines with J gene TRBJ2-7, with 8 bases lining up with TRBD2. This sequence originates from a woman between 18 and 30 years old in good health and CMV-seronegative. The material sequenced was PBMCs. CDR3 in amino acids: CASSLGLGNEQYF. The CDR3 region has the DNA TGTGCCAGCAGTTTGGGACTAGGAAACGAGCAGTACTTC.